Listed below are T cell receptor beta chains from one sample, sequenced in a study of OX40 agonist ivuxolimab in advanced cancers. Sequencing was performed with immunoSEQ multiplex PCR; in TCRdb, only in-frame clones are kept and a portion is missing. The data hold about 72,000 clones, with approximately 92% observed a single time. Sequencing used CD4+ or CD8+ T cells sorted from blood, obtained in a trial of the OX40 agonist ivuxolimab. The origin of the receptors is an adult with an advanced solid tumor such as melanoma, head and neck, liver or kidney cancer. Each CDR3 is given with its conserved first and last residue. The D gene is left open where the match is weak. Clone size is not always given. Where it is, it says once, few, many or a class for expanded clones.

d_call clone_size j_call v_call cdr3_length cdr3_aa cdr3_nt
- - TRBJ1-1 TRBV7-9 11 CASSLSTEAFF TGTGCCAGCAGCTTATCGACTGAAGCTTTCTTT
- - TRBJ2-5 TRBV30 12 CAWTSGGETQYF TGTGCCTGGACCTCTGGGGGGGAGACCCAGTACTTC
TRBD2 - TRBJ2-2 TRBV7-9 15 CASSLPGLATGELFF TGTGCCAGCAGCCTCCCGGGACTAGCCACCGGGGAGCTGTTTTTT
- few TRBJ1-1 TRBV11-1 11 CASSFSSEAFF TGTGCCAGCAGCTTTTCCAGTGAAGCTTTCTTT
TRBD1 - TRBJ2-7 TRBV6-5 15 CASSYNLDRGHEQYF TGTGCCAGCAGTTATAATCTGGACAGGGGCCACGAGCAGTACTTC
TRBD2 - TRBJ2-2 TRBV10-2 14 CASRIAGGSGELFF TGCGCCAGCAGAATAGCGGGAGGGTCCGGGGAGCTGTTTTTT
- - TRBJ1-1 TRBV19 17 CASIGNRRTLPNTEAFF TGTGCCAGTATTGGAAATCGACGGACCCTACCGAACACTGAAGCTTTCTTT
- - TRBJ1-3 TRBV13 15 CASSLGRLEGNTIYF TGTGCCAGCAGCTTAGGGCGGCTCGAGGGAAACACCATATATTTT
- - TRBJ2-3 TRBV19 13 CASSAGTEDTQYF TGTGCCAGTAGTGCAGGGACGGAGGATACGCAGTATTTT
- - TRBJ2-1 TRBV19 13 CASSIGEGNEQFF TGTGCCAGTAGTATAGGCGAAGGGAATGAGCAGTTCTTC
TRBD1 - TRBJ2-4 TRBV9 14 CASSTGQGRNIQYF TGTGCCAGCAGCACGGGACAGGGGCGAAACATTCAGTACTTC
- - TRBJ2-3 TRBV25-1 17 CASSPSGWPSDTDTQYF TGTGCCAGCAGCCCTTCAGGGTGGCCCAGCGACACAGATACGCAGTATTTT
TRBD1 once TRBJ2-2 TRBV18 15 CASYTGTANTGELFF TGTGCCAGCTATACCGGGACAGCGAACACCGGGGAGCTGTTTTTT
- - TRBJ1-5 TRBV11-2 13 CASSLARAWPQHF TGTGCCAGCAGCTTAGCGAGAGCTTGGCCCCAGCATTTT
- - TRBJ1-1 TRBV7-9 13 CASSAGVGTEAFF TGTGCCAGCAGCGCGGGGGTTGGCACTGAAGCTTTCTTT
- - TRBJ1-5 TRBV7-9 16 CASSLGIGGSNQPQHF TGTGCCAGCAGCTTAGGTATAGGAGGGAGCAATCAGCCCCAGCATTTT
TRBD1 - TRBJ2-5 TRBV5-1 14 CASGRDREQETQYF TGCGCCAGCGGCCGGGACAGGGAACAAGAGACCCAGTACTTC
- - TRBJ1-1 TRBV25-1 13 CASSEWGGQRTFF TGTGCCAGCAGTGAATGGGGAGGGCAGCGGACTTTCTTT
TRBD1 - TRBJ2-7 TRBV5-1 13 CASSLDRGYEQYF TGCGCCAGCAGCCTGGACAGGGGTTACGAGCAGTACTTC
- - TRBJ2-7 TRBV11-3 14 CASTLGGTEYEQYF TGTGCCAGCACCCTCGGGGGGACAGAGTACGAGCAGTACTTC
- - TRBJ1-2 TRBV28 12 CASTDTGDGYTF TGTGCCAGCACGGACACGGGGGATGGCTACACCTTC
TRBD1 - TRBJ1-1 TRBV9 16 CASSDGTGGKNTEAFF TGTGCCAGCAGCGATGGGACAGGGGGAAAAAACACTGAAGCTTTCTTT
TRBD1 - TRBJ1-2 TRBV19 16 CASSIGWDRGRYGYTF TGTGCCAGTAGTATAGGTTGGGACAGGGGGAGATATGGCTACACCTTC
- - TRBJ2-5 TRBV11-3 13 CASSLGYQETQYF TGTGCCAGCAGCTTGGGGTACCAAGAGACCCAGTACTTC
TRBD1 - TRBJ1-2 TRBV28 15 CASSFGDRWSYGYTF TGTGCCAGCAGTTTTGGGGACAGGTGGAGCTATGGCTACACCTTC
TRBD1 - TRBJ1-6 TRBV28 14 CASSSGQGSSPLHF TGTGCCAGCAGTTCAGGACAGGGGTCTTCACCCCTCCACTTT
TRBD2 - TRBJ2-2 TRBV6-6 16 CASSYGLAGYTGELFF TGTGCCAGCAGTTACGGACTAGCGGGGTACACCGGGGAGCTGTTTTTT
- - TRBJ2-7 TRBV19 15 CASRRDAYTTYEQYF TGTGCCAGCCGCCGGGATGCGTATACCACCTACGAGCAGTACTTC
- - TRBJ2-7 TRBV21-1 17 CASSKNERKQRSYEQYF TGTGCCAGCAGCAAAAATGAGAGAAAACAGCGCTCCTACGAGCAGTACTTC
TRBD2 - TRBJ2-1 TRBV19 19 CASSTPRRGGTSGTNEQFF TGTGCCAGTAGTACCCCGCGGCGGGGAGGGACTAGCGGAACCAATGAGCAGTTCTTC
- - TRBJ1-1 TRBV2 13 CASSPTGNTEAFF TGTGCCAGCAGTCCGACAGGGAACACTGAAGCTTTCTTT
TRBD1 - TRBJ2-1 TRBV7-3 13 CASSFQGDNEQFF TGTGCCAGCAGCTTCCAGGGGGACAATGAGCAGTTCTTC
TRBD1 few TRBJ1-3 TRBV4-1 16 CASSPTDRAFGNTIYF TGCGCCAGCAGCCCAACGGACAGGGCTTTTGGAAACACCATATATTTT
- - TRBJ2-1 TRBV9 16 CASSVAGTPNYNEQFF TGTGCCAGCAGCGTAGCTGGGACCCCGAACTACAATGAGCAGTTCTTC
- few TRBJ2-2 TRBV7-9 16 CASSSHLGRNTGELFF TGTGCCAGCAGCTCACACCTCGGTAGGAACACCGGGGAGCTGTTTTTT
- once TRBJ2-1 TRBV5-8 14 CASSSMAGRREQFF TGTGCCAGCAGCTCCATGGCGGGAAGGAGAGAGCAGTTCTTC
- - TRBJ2-5 TRBV29-1 13 CSVAGTLSETQYF TGCAGCGTTGCAGGGACCTTAAGCGAGACCCAGTACTTC
- - TRBJ2-5 TRBV28 15 CASSPGGSASETQYF TGTGCCAGCAGCCCCGGGGGTAGCGCAAGCGAGACCCAGTACTTC
- once TRBJ2-5 TRBV18 13 CASSPGLQETQYF TGTGCCAGCTCACCGGGTTTACAAGAGACCCAGTACTTC
TRBD1 - TRBJ2-1 TRBV18 15 CASSRGQRAYSEQFF TGTGCCAGCTCTCGGGGACAGAGGGCTTACAGTGAGCAGTTCTTC
- - TRBJ2-7 TRBV28 13 CASSLYVAGEQYF TGTGCCAGCAGTTTATATGTGGCGGGCGAGCAGTACTTC